This T cell receptor (beta chain) comes out of a study of CD8 T cells in Susac syndrome. The authors sequenced TCR beta from blood CD8+ and CD4+ T cells. Those who served as multiple sclerosis controls were treatment-naive patients with stable or active relapsing-remitting disease. Bulk CD8+ and CD4+ cells came from magnetic negative isolation; CD8+ TEMRA by FACS. Germline V lookup: CDR1 SGDLS, CDR2 YYNGEE. V was clipped by 4 bases and J by 12 bases, with 11 bases between them. The CDR3 contains 11 residues. Random hexamers were used to reverse transcribe the RNA input (about 0.5 to 1 ug). Amplification of TCR beta CDR3 was carried out by immunoSEQ multiplex PCR, which covered 54 Vbeta and 13 Jbeta segments. Using its own MiXCR run on the immunoSEQ multiplex PCR reads, TCRdb lists one record per CDR3 protein. The sample contains hundreds of thousands of distinct CDR3 sequences, around 84% of which appear only once.

Sequencing used CD8+ T cells from PBMCs. The receptor's source is a human donor with multiple sclerosis. This chain joins TRBV9 and TRBJ1-3, with TRBD1 as a possible D gene (5 bases). In DNA, the CDR3 is TGTGCCAGCAGCCCCGGGACTAGCATATATTTT. Protein: CASSPGTSIYF.